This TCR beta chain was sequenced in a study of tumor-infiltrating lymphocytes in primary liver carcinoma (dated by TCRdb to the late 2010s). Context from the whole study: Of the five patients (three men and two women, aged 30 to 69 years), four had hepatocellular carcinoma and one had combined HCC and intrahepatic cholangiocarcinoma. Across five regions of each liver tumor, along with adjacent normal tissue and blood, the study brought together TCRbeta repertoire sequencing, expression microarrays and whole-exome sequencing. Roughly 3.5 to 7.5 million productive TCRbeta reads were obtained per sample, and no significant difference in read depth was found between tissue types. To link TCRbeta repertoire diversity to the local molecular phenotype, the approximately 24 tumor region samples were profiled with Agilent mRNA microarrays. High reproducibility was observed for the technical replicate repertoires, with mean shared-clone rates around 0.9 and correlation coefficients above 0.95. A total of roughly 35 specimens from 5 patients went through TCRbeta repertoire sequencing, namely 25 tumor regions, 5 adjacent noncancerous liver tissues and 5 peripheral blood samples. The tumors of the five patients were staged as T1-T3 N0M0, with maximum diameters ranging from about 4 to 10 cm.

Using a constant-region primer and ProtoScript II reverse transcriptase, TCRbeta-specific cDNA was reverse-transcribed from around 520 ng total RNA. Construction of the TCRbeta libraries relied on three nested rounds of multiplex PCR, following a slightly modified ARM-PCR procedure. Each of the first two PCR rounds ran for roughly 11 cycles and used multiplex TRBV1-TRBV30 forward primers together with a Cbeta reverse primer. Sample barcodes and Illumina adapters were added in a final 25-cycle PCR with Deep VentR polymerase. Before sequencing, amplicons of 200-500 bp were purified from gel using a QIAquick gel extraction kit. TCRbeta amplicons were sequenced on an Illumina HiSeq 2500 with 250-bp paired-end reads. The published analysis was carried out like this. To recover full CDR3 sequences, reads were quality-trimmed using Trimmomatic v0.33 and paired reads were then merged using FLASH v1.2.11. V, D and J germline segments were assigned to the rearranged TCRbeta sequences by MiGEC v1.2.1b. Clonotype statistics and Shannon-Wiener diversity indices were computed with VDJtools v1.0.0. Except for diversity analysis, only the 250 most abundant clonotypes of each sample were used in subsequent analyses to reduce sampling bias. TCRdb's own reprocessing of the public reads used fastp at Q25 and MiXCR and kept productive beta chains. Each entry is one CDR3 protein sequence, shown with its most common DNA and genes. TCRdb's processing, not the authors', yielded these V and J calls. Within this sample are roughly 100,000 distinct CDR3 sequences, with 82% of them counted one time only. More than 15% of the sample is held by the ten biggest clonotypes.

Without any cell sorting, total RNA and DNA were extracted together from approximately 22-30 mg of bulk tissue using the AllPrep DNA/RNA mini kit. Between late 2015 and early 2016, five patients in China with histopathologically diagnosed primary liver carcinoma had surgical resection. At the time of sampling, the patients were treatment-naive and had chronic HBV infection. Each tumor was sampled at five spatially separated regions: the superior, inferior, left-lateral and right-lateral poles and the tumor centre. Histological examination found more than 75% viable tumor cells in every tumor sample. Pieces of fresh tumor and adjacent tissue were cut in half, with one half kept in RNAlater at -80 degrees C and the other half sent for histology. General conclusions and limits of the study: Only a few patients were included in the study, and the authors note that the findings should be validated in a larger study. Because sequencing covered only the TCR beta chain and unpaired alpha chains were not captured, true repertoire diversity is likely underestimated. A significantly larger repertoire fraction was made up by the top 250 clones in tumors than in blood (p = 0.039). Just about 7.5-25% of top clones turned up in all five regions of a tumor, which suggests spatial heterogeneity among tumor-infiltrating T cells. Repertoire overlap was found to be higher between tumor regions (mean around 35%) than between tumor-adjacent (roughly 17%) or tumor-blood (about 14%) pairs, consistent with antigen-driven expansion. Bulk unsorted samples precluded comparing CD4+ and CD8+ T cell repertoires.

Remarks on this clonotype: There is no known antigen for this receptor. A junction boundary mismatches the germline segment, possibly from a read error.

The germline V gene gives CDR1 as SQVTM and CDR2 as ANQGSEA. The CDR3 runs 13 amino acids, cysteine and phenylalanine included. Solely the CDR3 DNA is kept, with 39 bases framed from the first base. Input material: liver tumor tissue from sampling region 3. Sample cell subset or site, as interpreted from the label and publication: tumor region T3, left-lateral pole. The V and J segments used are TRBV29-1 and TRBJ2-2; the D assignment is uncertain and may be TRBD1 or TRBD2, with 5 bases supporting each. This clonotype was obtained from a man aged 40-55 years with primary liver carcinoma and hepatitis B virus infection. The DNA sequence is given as TGCAGCGTTCTCATGGAGGACACTGGGGAGCTGTTTTTT. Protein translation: CSVLMEDTGELFF.